Below, 24 T cell receptor beta chains from the same sample are listed, as sequenced in a study of blood T cells in healthy people across ages. It was with a sample-barcoded 5' primer and a J-beta primer mix that a second PCR of roughly 7 to 11 cycles was run. TCRdb itself ran the 5' RACE reads through MiXCR, one entry per CDR3 protein. Of 650,000 to 800,000 distinct CDR3 sequences listed, 44% are singletons. The sample taken for sequencing was blood. These receptors came from a man aged 55 to 70 in good health.

This clonotype has ten or more counts. J is TRBJ2-7 and V is TRBV25-1; TRBD1 matches at 7 bases. V lost 4 bases and J lost 5; bases outside the gene matches: 8. Looked up from germline, CDR1 is MGHDK and CDR2 is SYGVNS. CDR3 length: 14 amino acids. The CDR3 region is CASSGDPTGNEQYF. In DNA, the CDR3 is TGTGCCAGCAGTGGAGACCCGACAGGGAACGAGCAGTACTTC.

In its sample, this clonotype was seen a few times. The chain couples TRBV6-6 to TRBJ1-2; unclear D gene. The CDR3 totals 11 residues. V gave up 0 bases and J gave up 6 bases, with 2 bases separating them. Looked up from germline, CDR1 is MNHNY and CDR2 is SVGAGI (reference sequence). CDR3 sequence reads: CASSYSDGYTF. CDR3 coding DNA: TGTGCCAGCAGTTACTCGGATGGCTACACCTTC.

The rearrangement joins TRBV7-9 to TRBJ2-1; D remains unclear. The CDR3 extends over 15 amino acids. The germline V gene encodes CDR1 SEHNR and CDR2 FQNEAQ (reference sequence). V was pared by 7 bases and J by 9 bases, with 22 bases between. The CDR3 spells CASTPDGQVSSEQFF. CDR3 bases: TGTGCCAGCACCCCGGATGGGCAGGTGAGCAGTGAGCAGTTCTTC.

The chain uses TRBV2 and TRBJ1-1; no reliable D call. CDR1 is SNHLY, CDR2 FYNNEI, per germline. Trimming took 1 base from V and 11 from J, leaving 8 bases between them. The CDR3 totals 11 residues. The CDR3 protein is CASSEVKAAFF. For the CDR3, the DNA is TGTGCCAGCAGTGAAGTTAAAGCCGCTTTCTTT.

J is TRBJ2-4 and V is TRBV7-2; D possibly corresponds to TRBD2 (6 bases). Germline CDR1 and CDR2: SGHTA and FQGNSA. The CDR3 length is 18 residues. Trimming took off 1 base at V and 8 bases at J, with 24 bases between the two ends. The CDR3 nucleotides read TGTGCCAGCAGCTTAGTCGGACTCTTGAGAGAACCGGGGGACATTCAGTACTTC. It codes for CASSLVGLLREPGDIQYF.

This clonotype was seen a few times. The chain recombines TRBV14 with TRBJ1-1, with TRBD1 matching over 10 bases. This CDR3 contains 15 residues. Germline V lookup: CDR1 SGHDN, CDR2 FVKESK. The trim removed 1 base at V and 4 bases at J, leaving 3 bases unmatched. This CDR3 reads CASSQARTGGTEAFF. CDR3 DNA sequence: TGTGCCAGCAGCCAAGCCCGGACAGGGGGCACTGAAGCTTTCTTT.

J is TRBJ2-7 and V is TRBV28; 9 nucleotides line up with TRBD1. The CDR3 length is 16 residues. The ends lost 5 bases at V and 2 bases at J; junction bases unmatched: 10. Germline-derived CDR1 and CDR2 are MDHEN and SYDVKM. The CDR3 region is CASSARDRAIPYEQYF. The CDR3 DNA reads TGTGCCAGCAGTGCCCGGGACAGGGCCATCCCCTACGAGCAGTACTTC.

This clonotype turned up a few times. The rearrangement uses TRBV4-3 and TRBJ1-1; maybe TRBD1 (5 bases). The germline V and J ends were trimmed by 1 base and 4 bases, with 10 bases remaining between them. This CDR3 contains 14 residues. The germline V gene has CDR1 LGHNA and CDR2 YSLEER. The CDR3 spells CASSQVPGITEAFF. The CDR3 coding sequence is TGCGCCAGCAGCCAAGTGCCAGGGATCACTGAAGCTTTCTTT.

This clonotype was seen a few times. V gene TRBV20-1 combines with J gene TRBJ2-1; 10 nucleotides agree with TRBD2. The CDR3 is made up of 15 amino acids. The V segment lost 3 bases and the J segment 7 bases; nucleotides outside the gene matches: 9. Germline V gene data show CDR1 as DFQATT and CDR2 as SNEGSKA (reference sequence). The CDR3 DNA reads TGCAGTGCTAGCTCCCAGCGGGGGGGCTATAATGAGCAGTTCTTC. It codes for CSASSQRGGYNEQFF.

The chain is built from TRBV5-1 and TRBJ2-6, with D maybe TRBD2 (5 bases). The CDR3 sequence is 13 residues long. The V gene lost 4 bases and the J gene lost 4 bases, with 6 bases spanning the gap. Germline CDR1 is SGHRS and CDR2 is YFSETQ. The DNA of the CDR3 is TGCGCCAGCAGCACGGGGGGGGCCAACGTCCTGACTTTC. Its protein is CASSTGGANVLTF.

The V and J genes are TRBV29-1 and TRBJ1-1; D is ambiguous. V gave up 4 bases and J gave up 1 base, with 16 bases separating them. CDR3 size: 15 residues. The germline gives CDR1 SQVTM, CDR2 ANQGSEA. This chain's CDR3 is CSVATPTYENTEAFF. CDR3 coding DNA: TGCAGCGTTGCGACACCAACTTATGAGAACACTGAAGCTTTCTTT.

This clonotype was counted a few times. This chain uses TRBV20-1 with TRBJ2-4, with D possibly matching TRBD1 (7 bases). The J call may not be correct, given that the DNA end is closer to TRBJ2-7. Looked up from germline, CDR1 is DFQATT and CDR2 is SNEGSKA (reference sequence). The length of the CDR3 is 13 residues. The CDR3 loop is CSARVRGAYEQYF. CDR3 sequence (DNA): TGCAGTGCTAGAGTCAGGGGGGCTTACGAGCAGTACTTC.

This clonotype showed up just a few times. The rearrangement links TRBV5-1 to TRBJ2-1, with TRBD2 matching 11 bases. Germline CDR1 SGHRS, CDR2 YFSETQ. Germline trimming cut 4 bases from V and 6 bases from J; bases unmatched to any gene: 9. The CDR3 contains 16 residues. For the CDR3, the DNA is TGCGCCAGCAGCCCGTCCATAGCGGGGGGGGGCAATGAGCAGTTCTTC. Translation gives CASSPSIAGGGNEQFF.

Only a few counts were recorded for this clonotype. CDR3 coding DNA: TGTGCCAGCAGCCGCAGGACTAGCTTCGAGCAGTACTTC. Its translation: CASSRRTSFEQYF. The chain links TRBV7-2 to TRBJ2-7, with 8 bases that match TRBD2. Germline CDR1 is SGHTA and CDR2 is FQGNSA. The CDR3 covers 13 residues. Losses at the gene ends were 5 bases for V and 6 bases for J; bases not matched to a gene: 6.

The V and J genes are TRBV12-3 or TRBV12-4 and TRBJ2-5; 8 nucleotides align to TRBD2. This CDR3 spans 17 amino acids. J was trimmed by 2 bases and V by 1 base; bases with no gene match: 9. CDR3 DNA: TGTGCCAGCAGTTTAGTACACGGGGCGGGAGGTCAAGAGACCCAGTACTTC. Translation gives CASSLVHGAGGQETQYF.

V usage is TRBV18 and J usage is TRBJ2-4; D is undetermined. The J call may be wrong; the DNA end is better matched by TRBJ2-7. This CDR3 region has 15 residues. Germline lookup yields CDR1 KGHSH and CDR2 LQKENI. The chain's CDR3 is CASSPPEKSPYEQYF. DNA of the CDR3: TGTGCCAGCTCACCACCGGAGAAGAGCCCCTACGAGCAGTACTTC.

The J gene is TRBJ1-5, the V gene TRBV4-2, with D possibly matching TRBD1 (6 bases). Trimming removed 0 bases from V and 6 bases from J, with 15 bases in between. The CDR3 runs to 16 residues. Looked up from germline, CDR1 is LGHNA and CDR2 is YNFKEQ. The CDR3 loop is CASSQDTGQLFQPQHF. The DNA of the CDR3 is TGTGCCAGCAGCCAAGATACAGGACAGCTCTTTCAGCCCCAGCATTTT.

This clonotype appeared a few times. The chain is built from TRBV5-5 and TRBJ2-5; 8 positions match TRBD1. Trimming at V came to 1 base and at J to 4 bases, leaving 9 bases not matched to a gene. CDR3 length: 16 residues. CDR1 is SGHKS, CDR2 YYEKEE, per germline (reference sequence). CDR3 in DNA: TGTGCCAGCAGCTTGTATACCGGACAGGGCCGAGAGACCCAGTACTTC. It specifies CASSLYTGQGRETQYF.

The rearrangement joins TRBV7-8 to TRBJ2-7; tentative D call: TRBD1 (6 bases). V was trimmed by 4 bases and J by 4 bases, leaving 29 bases between them. CDR1 SGHVS and CDR2 FQNEAQ come from the germline V gene. This CDR3 contains 19 residues. The CDR3, as DNA: TGTGCCAGCAGCTATAGAGGCGTACAAACCAGGGGTATAGGGTACGAGCAGTACTTC. This codes for CASSYRGVQTRGIGYEQYF. Variable domain in full (rest from reference TRBV7-8 and TRBJ2-7): GAGVSQSPRYKVAKRGQDVALRCDPISGHVSLFWYQQALGQGPEFLTYFQNEAQLDKSGLPSDRFFAERPEGSVSTLKIQRTQQEDSAVYLCASSYRGVQTRGIGYEQYFGPGTRLTVT.

The chain joins TRBV12-5 to TRBJ2-3, with 9 bases identical to TRBD2. Germline V gene data show CDR1 as LGHNT and CDR2 as FRNRAP. J gave up 4 bases and V 1 base, and 6 bases lay outside the gene matches. The CDR3 length is 16 residues. In DNA form, the CDR3 reads TGTGCTAGTGGTTTGGGGGTCGCGGGGGGGCCAGATACGCAGTATTTT. Its protein is CASGLGVAGGPDTQYF.

This clonotype was picked up a small number of times. The chain has TRBV6-5 and TRBJ2-5, with 11 bases fitting TRBD1. Germline V gene sequence: CDR1 MNHEY, CDR2 SVGAGI. This CDR3 spans 15 amino acids. After removal of 5 bases from V and 5 bases from J, the junction contained 7 bases not matched to a gene. CDR3 coding DNA: TGTGCCAGCAGTATCTGGACAGGGGGCATCGAGACCCAGTACTTC. The encoded protein is CASSIWTGGIETQYF.

This clonotype occurred a few times. The V call is TRBV7-2, the J call TRBJ1-1; D remains ambiguous. The V gene lost 5 bases and the J gene lost 0 bases, with 13 bases spanning the gap. Germline V gives CDR1 SGHTA, CDR2 FQGNSA. The CDR3 is 15 residues long. The CDR3 DNA reads as TGTGCCAGCAGCCACGGGCAGCAGATGAACACTGAAGCTTTCTTT. Translation gives CASSHGQQMNTEAFF.

The V gene is TRBV6-2 or TRBV6-3, the J gene TRBJ2-7, with D perhaps given as TRBD1 or TRBD2 (6 bases each). The J call may be mistaken, given a closer DNA end match to TRBJ2-5. Germline assignment: CDR1 MNHEY and CDR2 SVGEGT. This CDR3 comprises 14 residues. The CDR3 DNA sequence: TGTGCCAGCACCTACGGAGGGGGTGGAGAGACCCAGTACTTC. It translates to CASTYGGGGETQYF.

This chain's CDR3 is CASSFAGLAGGTDTQYF. In DNA form, the CDR3 reads TGTGCCAGCAGTTTCGCGGGACTAGCGGGGGGCACAGATACGCAGTATTTT. The rearrangement links TRBV12-3 or TRBV12-4 to TRBJ2-3; 14 nucleotides line up with TRBD2. CDR3 length: 17 amino acids. J was trimmed by 1 base and V by 3 bases; bases with no gene match: 3.